This T cell receptor beta chain stems from a study of shared clonotypes between healthy human individuals. Notes on this clone: Its target is not known.

Study-wide points: Owing to a small donor count, the genetic and exposure-history diversity represented was limited.

Original data processing: Filtering differed for immunoSEQ, which gave only junction sequences without quality scores. TCRdb keeps only in-frame clones here, not all; method: immunoSEQ multiplex PCR. That table gives V, J and clone size, and the DNA gave D and trimming. The sample yields about 480,000 clones, approximately 79% seen once. Genomic DNA of unsorted samples came from around 84 million PBMCs. The sample taken for sequencing was PBMCs. The receptor's source is a woman between 35 and 50 years old in good health. Some clones in this sample may be carry-over from other donors' samples.

The CDR3 protein is CASSATTGNTIYF. CDR3 coding DNA: TGTGCCAGTAGTGCAACAACTGGAAACACCATATATTTT. This chain connects TRBV19 to TRBJ1-3, with D unresolved. This CDR3 has 13 residues. V lost 5 bases and J 2 bases, leaving 7 bases between the germline ends. Looked up from germline, CDR1 is LNHDA and CDR2 is SQIVND (reference sequence).